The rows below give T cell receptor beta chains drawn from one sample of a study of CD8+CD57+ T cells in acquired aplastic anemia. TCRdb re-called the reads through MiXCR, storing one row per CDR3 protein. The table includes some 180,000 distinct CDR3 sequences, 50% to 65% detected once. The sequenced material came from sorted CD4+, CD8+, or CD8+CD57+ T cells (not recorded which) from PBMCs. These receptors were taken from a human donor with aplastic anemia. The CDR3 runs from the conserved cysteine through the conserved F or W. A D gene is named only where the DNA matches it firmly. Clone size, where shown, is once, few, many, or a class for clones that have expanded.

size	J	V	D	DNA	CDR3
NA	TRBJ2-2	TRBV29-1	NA	TGCAGCGTTCTCCGAAAGGGCGGGGAGCTGTTTTTT	CSVLRKGGELFF
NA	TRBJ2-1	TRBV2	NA	TGTGCCAGCAGTTGGGGGGAGTGGGACAATGAGCAGTTCTTC	CASSWGEWDNEQFF
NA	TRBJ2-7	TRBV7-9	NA	TGTGCCAGCTTCGGTACTTCGACAGGAGTATTCCACGAGCAGTACTTC	CASFGTSTGVFHEQYF
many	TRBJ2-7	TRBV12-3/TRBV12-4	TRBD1	TGTGCCAGCAGTTTAGGAGGACAGGGGAGCGAGCAGTACTTC	CASSLGGQGSEQYF
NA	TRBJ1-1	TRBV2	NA	TGTGCCAGCAGTGTTGAGCAGTCTGAAGCTTTCTTT	CASSVEQSEAFF
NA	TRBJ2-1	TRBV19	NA	TGTGCCAGTAGTATCCGGGGGTACAATGAGCAGTTCTTC	CASSIRGYNEQFF
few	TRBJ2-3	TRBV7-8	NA	TGTGCCAGCAGTCCACAAGCGTCCCCCGGCACAGATACGCAGTATTTT	CASSPQASPGTDTQYF
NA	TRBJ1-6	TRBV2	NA	TGTGCCAGCAGTTTGCTTGCCTATTCACCCCTCCACTTT	CASSLLAYSPLHF
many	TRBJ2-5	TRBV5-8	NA	TGTGCCAGCAGCTCGGCTAGGGGGTTTGAGACCCAGTACTTC	CASSSARGFETQYF
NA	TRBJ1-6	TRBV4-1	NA	TGCGCCAGCAGCCAATCGTTGACAGTGAATTCACCCCTCCACTTT	CASSQSLTVNSPLHF
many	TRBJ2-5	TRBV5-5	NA	TGTGCCAGCCGATCGACTCCCGCCCCCCAAGAGACCCAGTACTTC	CASRSTPAPQETQYF
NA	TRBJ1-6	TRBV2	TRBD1	TGTGCCAGCGGTGAAAAGGGGGCGACCTATAATTCACCCCTCCACTTT	CASGEKGATYNSPLHF
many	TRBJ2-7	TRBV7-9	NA	TGTGCCAGCAGCTTGTGGGGGGCCTACGAGCAGTACTTC	CASSLWGAYEQYF
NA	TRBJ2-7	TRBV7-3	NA	TGTGCCAGCAGCACTAGTCGGACCGCCTACGAGCAGTACTTC	CASSTSRTAYEQYF
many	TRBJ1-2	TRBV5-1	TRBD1	TGCGCCAGCAGCCCGGGACAGGGACCAAACTATGGCTACACCTTC	CASSPGQGPNYGYTF
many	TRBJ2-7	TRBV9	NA	TGTGCCAGCAGCGTAGCTTTTGGGGGGTCCTACGAGCAGTACTTC	CASSVAFGGSYEQYF
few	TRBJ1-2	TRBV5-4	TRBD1	TGTGCCAGCAGCTTCGACAGGGGTGACTATGGCTACACCTTC	CASSFDRGDYGYTF
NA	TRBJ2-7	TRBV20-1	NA	TGCAGTGCTGCTCCAGGGGCCGGGGAGCAGTACTTC	CSAAPGAGEQYF
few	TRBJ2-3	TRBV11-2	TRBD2	TGTGCCAGCAGCTTCGCTAGCGGGGGGGGGAATACGCAGTATTTT	CASSFASGGGNTQYF
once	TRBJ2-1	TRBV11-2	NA	TGTGCCAGCACCTCGGGGGGCGGGAGAGGGAATGAGCAGTTCTTC	CASTSGGGRGNEQFF
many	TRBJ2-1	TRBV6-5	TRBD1	TGTGCCAGCAGTTACTCGGGACAGGGTACCTACAATGAGCAGTTCTTC	CASSYSGQGTYNEQFF
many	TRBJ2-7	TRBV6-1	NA	TGTGCCAGCAGTACCGACAGGCCAATCTCCTACGAGCAGTACTTC	CASSTDRPISYEQYF
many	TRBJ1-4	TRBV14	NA	TGTGCCAGCAGCCAAGGACAGGCGTCAAAACTGTTTTTT	CASSQGQASKLFF
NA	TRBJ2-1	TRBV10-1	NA	TGCGCCAGCAGTGAAGAACGGGGCACGGGGCAGTTCTTC	CASSEERGTGQFF
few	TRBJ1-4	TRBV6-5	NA	TGTGCCAGCAGCTCGGGACTCGGGACTAATGAAAAACTGTTTTTT	CASSSGLGTNEKLFF
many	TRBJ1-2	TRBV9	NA	TGTGCCAGCAGCGTAGGAAATTTCTGGGGGGAAGGCTACACCTTC	CASSVGNFWGEGYTF
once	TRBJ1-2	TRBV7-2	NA	TGTGCCAGCAGTGAAGCGCTACGATACTATGGCTACACCTTC	CASSEALRYYGYTF
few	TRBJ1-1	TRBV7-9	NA	TGTGCCAGCAGCCCACCCACAGGGTCGAACACTGAAGCTTTCTTT	CASSPPTGSNTEAFF
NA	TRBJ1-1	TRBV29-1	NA	TGCAGCGTTGCGGTCACGGTGGGCACTGAAGCTTTCTTT	CSVAVTVGTEAFF
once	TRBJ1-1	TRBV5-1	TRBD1	TGTGCCAGCAGCTTGTCTCGACCCGGGACAGGGCTGAACACTGAAGCTTTCTTT	CASSLSRPGTGLNTEAFF
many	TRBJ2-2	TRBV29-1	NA	TGCAGCGTCTTAACCGGGGAGCTGTTTTTT	CSVLTGELFF
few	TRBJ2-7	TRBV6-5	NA	TGTGCCAGCAGCTCTTGGGAACAGGGGGGGGCTTACGAGCAGTACTTC	CASSSWEQGGAYEQYF
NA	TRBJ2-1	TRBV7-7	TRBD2	TGTGCTAGCAGCTTAGCGGGACTAACGGGAACCAATGAGCAGTTCTTC	CASSLAGLTGTNEQFF
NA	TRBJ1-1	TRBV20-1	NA	TGCAGTGCTAGAGGCACTCCGGGAGAAGCTTTCTTT	CSARGTPGEAFF
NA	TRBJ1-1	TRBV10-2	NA	TGCGCCAGCAGTGAGCCGAGAGGGTTGGGTGAGGCTTTCTTT	CASSEPRGLGEAFF
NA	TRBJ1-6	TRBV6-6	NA	TGTGCCAGCGGGGACCTCCACTTT	CASGDLHF